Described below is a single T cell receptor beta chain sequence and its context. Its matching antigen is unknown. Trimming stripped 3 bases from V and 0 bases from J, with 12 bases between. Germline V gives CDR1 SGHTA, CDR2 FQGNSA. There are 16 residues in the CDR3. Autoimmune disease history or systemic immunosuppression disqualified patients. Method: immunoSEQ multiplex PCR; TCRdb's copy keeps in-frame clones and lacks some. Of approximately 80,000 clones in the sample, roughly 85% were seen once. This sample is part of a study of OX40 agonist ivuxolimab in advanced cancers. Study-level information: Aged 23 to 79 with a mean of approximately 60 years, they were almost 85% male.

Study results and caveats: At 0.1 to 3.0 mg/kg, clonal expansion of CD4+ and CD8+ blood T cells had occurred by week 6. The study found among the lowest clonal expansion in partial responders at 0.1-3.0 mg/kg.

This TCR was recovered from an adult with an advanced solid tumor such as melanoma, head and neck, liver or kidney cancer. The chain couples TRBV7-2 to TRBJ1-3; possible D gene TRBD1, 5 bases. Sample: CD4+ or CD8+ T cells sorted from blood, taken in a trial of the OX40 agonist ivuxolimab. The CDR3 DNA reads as TGTGCCAGCAGCTTCTCGGGGACGGCCTCTGGAAACACCATATATTTT. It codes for CASSFSGTASGNTIYF.